Included here is one TCR beta chain sequence, with context. Measured with immunoSEQ multiplex PCR; TCRdb has only the in-frame clones, and not every one. The data show some 40,000 clones, around 90% seen once. Trimming removed 4 bases from V and 2 bases from J, with 9 bases in between. Germline CDR1 and CDR2: ENHRY and SYGVKD. CDR3 length: 13 residues. This entry is derived from a study of siplizumab effects on memory and regulatory T cells. The rearrangement uses TRBV10-3 and TRBJ2-7; no reliable D call. The clonotype originates from a human donor in good health. The sample taken for sequencing was naive CD4+ T cells sorted from blood. CDR3 bases: TGTGCCATCAGTGGACCAAATACCTACGAGCAGTACTTC. Its protein is CAISGPNTYEQYF.